The 27 T cell receptor beta chains presented below share a single source sample, sequenced in a study of cytomegalovirus exposure and HLA in healthy donors. The PCR ran on 60 Vbeta and 13 Jbeta primers. Sequencing used immunoSEQ multiplex PCR; TCRdb keeps in-frame clones, though not all of them. Of roughly 200,000 clones listed, 70% to 75% are singletons. The sequencing sample was made of PBMCs. The receptors were sampled from a male donor in good health and CMV-seronegative.

The chain couples TRBV7-3 to TRBJ2-3; D possibly corresponds to TRBD1 (6 bases). The CDR3 length is 15 residues. The germline V gene has CDR1 SGHTA and CDR2 FQGTGA. The V end lost 2 bases, the J end lost 3 bases, and 12 bases lay between the germline ends. The CDR3 is CASSLAQGPTDTQYF. CDR3 sequence (DNA): TGTGCCAGCAGCTTAGCACAGGGCCCTACAGATACGCAGTATTTT. Variable domain in full (rest from reference TRBV7-3 and TRBJ2-3): GAGVSQTPSNKVTEKGKYVELRCDPISGHTALYWYRQSLGQGPEFLIYFQGTGAADDSGLPNDRFFAVRPEGSVSTLKIQRTERGDSAVYLCASSLAQGPTDTQYFGPGTRLTVL.

CDR3 nucleotides: TGTGCCAGCAGTTACTCTGGCGGGGGCGCCCTCTACGAGCAGTACTTC. Amino acids: CASSYSGGGALYEQYF. J is TRBJ2-5 and V is TRBV6-5; tentatively, D is TRBD2 (7 bases). The DNA matches TRBJ2-7 better at its end, which makes the J call doubtful. This CDR3 contains 16 residues. The germline gives CDR1 MNHEY, CDR2 SVGAGI.

V is TRBV6-1 and J is TRBJ1-1; no reliable D call. The CDR3 runs 15 residues. Trimming removed 6 bases from V and 0 bases from J, with 14 bases in between. Per germline, CDR1 MNHNS and CDR2 SASEGT. The CDR3 DNA is TGTGCCAGCAGGATGGGTTACAGCCTGAACACTGAAGCTTTCTTT. Amino acid sequence: CASRMGYSLNTEAFF.

A remark on this clone: This same CDR3 is encoded by further DNA sequences in the sample. The chain recombines TRBV30 with TRBJ1-4, with TRBD1 as a possible D gene (6 bases). CDR3 length: 13 residues. Germline V gene data show CDR1 as GTSNPN and CDR2 as SVGIG (reference sequence). V gave up 0 bases and J gave up 7 bases, with 9 bases separating them. DNA for the CDR3: TGTGCCTGGAGTGTAAGAGGGGGTGAAAAACTGTTTTTT. Translated: CAWSVRGGEKLFF.

CDR3 sequence (DNA): TGTGCCAGCAGTTGCGGGGGGGAGGGGGCCTACGAGCAGTACTTC. It yields the protein CASSCGGEGAYEQYF. The rearrangement joins TRBV6-5 to TRBJ2-7; 9 bases match TRBD2. From germline, CDR1 is MNHEY and CDR2 SVGAGI. V lost 4 bases and J lost 2; bases outside the gene matches: 6. The CDR3 extends over 15 amino acids.

This chain connects TRBV28 to TRBJ1-5, with D perhaps matching TRBD1 (6 bases). This CDR3 has 17 residues. The V gene's germline CDR1 is MDHEN and CDR2 SYDVKM. V was pared by 4 bases and J by 0 bases, with 16 bases between. Here the CDR3 reads CASSSQGSRNSNQPQHF. The CDR3 nucleotides are TGTGCCAGCAGTTCACAGGGATCCAGGAATAGCAATCAGCCCCAGCATTTT.

The rearrangement links TRBV9 to TRBJ1-2, with a tentative D call TRBD1 (6 bases). Trimming left V 5 bases short and J 0 bases short, with 20 bases between. The CDR3 length is 17 residues. Germline values: CDR1 SGDLS, CDR2 YYNGEE. Written as DNA, the CDR3 is TGTGCCAGCAGTCCTATGACAGGTTACCTTCCTAACTATGGCTACACCTTC. Its translation is CASSPMTGYLPNYGYTF.

This clone was counted a single time. V and J are TRBV5-8 and TRBJ2-1; 8 nucleotides align to TRBD2. CDR3 size: 16 residues. In germline, CDR1 is SGHTS, CDR2 YDEGEE. The V gene end was trimmed by 0 bases and the J gene end by 7 bases; junction bases not matched to a gene: 9. CDR3 DNA: TGTGCCAGCAGCTTGGCGTTCGGGGGGGCCTTAAATGAGCAGTTCTTC. This gives the protein CASSLAFGGALNEQFF.

The chain employs TRBV9 and TRBJ1-3; 7 nucleotides align to TRBD1. The CDR3 loop spans 16 amino acids. Germline V gene lookup returns CDR1 SGDLS and CDR2 YYNGEE. V gave up 3 bases and J gave up 4 bases; unmatched junction bases: 10. CDR3 sequence: CASSAATGEAGNTIYF. CDR3 coding DNA: TGTGCCAGCAGCGCAGCAACAGGGGAAGCCGGAAACACCATATATTTT. Looking up the rest from reference TRBV9 and TRBJ1-3 gives the full variable domain: DSGVTQTPKHLITATGQRVTLRCSPRSGDLSVYWYQQSLDQGLQFLIQYYNGEERAKGNILERFSAQQFPDLHSELNLSSLELGDSALYFCASSAATGEAGNTIYFGEGSWLTVV.

The chain couples TRBV6-5 to TRBJ2-5; D is unresolved. CDR1 is MNHEY and CDR2 is SVGAGI in the germline V gene. V gave up 3 bases and J gave up 2 bases, with 7 bases separating them. CDR3 length: 13 residues. In nucleotides, the CDR3 is TGTGCCAGCAGTTATACTCCACAAGAGACCCAGTACTTC. Translation gives CASSYTPQETQYF.

This clone was seen once. This chain links TRBV15 with TRBJ2-5, with D unclear. This CDR3 has 15 residues. Germline loops: CDR1 LNHNV, CDR2 YYDKDF (reference sequence). V was cut by 2 bases and J by 1 base, with 11 bases left in between. The DNA for the CDR3 is TGTGCCACCAGCAGACCCCTAGGCAGCCAAGAGACCCAGTACTTC. This sequence encodes CATSRPLGSQETQYF.

V gene TRBV12-5 combines with J gene TRBJ1-3, with no clear D. The CDR3 length is 14 residues. Trimming removed 2 bases from V and 4 bases from J, with 9 bases in between. The germline V gene has CDR1 LGHNT and CDR2 FRNRAP. CDR3 DNA: TGTGCTAGTGGTTTGCTACCCGTCGGAAACACCATATATTTT. Amino acid sequence: CASGLLPVGNTIYF.

V is TRBV4-2 and J is TRBJ2-3, with TRBD2 matching over 8 bases. CDR3 size: 16 residues. J was trimmed by 3 bases and V by 0 bases; bases with no gene match: 5. Germline CDR1 LGHNA, CDR2 YNFKEQ. The CDR3 sequence: CASSQERGAMTDTQYF. CDR3 bases: TGTGCCAGCAGCCAAGAGCGGGGGGCGATGACAGATACGCAGTATTTT.

This clone was detected only once. CDR3 bases: TGTGCCAGCTCCTCGCCCGGGACAGGGCGCTACGAGCAGTACTTC. Amino acids: CASSSPGTGRYEQYF. The genes are TRBV18 and TRBJ2-7, with 9 positions matching TRBD1. The ends lost 6 bases at V and 3 bases at J; junction bases unmatched: 9. The CDR3 runs to 15 residues. Germline values: CDR1 KGHSH, CDR2 LQKENI.

The chain links TRBV28 to TRBJ2-7; tentative D call: TRBD1 (5 bases). The CDR3 consists of 12 residues. V shed 8 bases and J shed 5 bases, with 13 bases lying between them. Germline V gene data show CDR1 as MDHEN and CDR2 as SYDVKM. The CDR3 DNA reads as TGTGCCAGCGGGGCGGAGCACGACGAGCAGTACTTC. As protein: CASGAEHDEQYF. Using reference TRBV28 and TRBJ2-7 for the parts outside the CDR3, the full variable domain is DVKVTQSSRYLVKRTGEKVFLECVQDMDHENMFWYRQDPGLGLRLIYFSYDVKMKEKGDIPEGYSVSREKKERFSLILESASTNQTSMYLCASGAEHDEQYFGPGTRLTVT.

The rearrangement uses TRBV30 and TRBJ1-1; 10 nucleotides match TRBD1. Germline lookup yields CDR1 GTSNPN and CDR2 SVGIG (reference sequence). The CDR3 sequence is 13 residues long. The V gene end was trimmed by 7 bases and the J gene end by 1 base; junction bases not matched to a gene: 3. CDR3 region: CAYRQGANTEAFF. The CDR3 region has the DNA TGTGCCTACAGACAGGGGGCGAACACTGAAGCTTTCTTT.

This clone was observed once. The chain couples TRBV7-6 to TRBJ2-1; no reliable D call. V lost 2 bases to trimming and J lost 0 bases, with 8 bases between them. Germline V gene data show CDR1 as SGHVS and CDR2 as FNYEAQ. This CDR3 is 15 amino acids long. CDR3 in DNA: TGTGCCAGCAGCTTAACGAGGAGCTCCTACAATGAGCAGTTCTTC. Its translation: CASSLTRSSYNEQFF.

In its sample, this clone was seen once. V gene TRBV28 combines with J gene TRBJ1-2; D ambiguous. Germline loops: CDR1 MDHEN, CDR2 SYDVKM. This CDR3 is 12 amino acids long. Trimming stripped 3 bases from V and 8 bases from J, with 10 bases between. Written as DNA, the CDR3 is TGTGCCAGCAGTTTGAGGGCAGTAGGCTACACCTTC. It is translated as CASSLRAVGYTF.

This clone was seen a handful of times. The gene calls are TRBV27 and TRBJ2-4; D call uncertain. V shed 3 bases and J shed 7 bases, with 10 bases lying between them. CDR1 is MNHEY and CDR2 is SMNVEV in the germline V gene (reference sequence). This CDR3 comprises 13 residues. Here the CDR3 reads CASSLSLVNIQYF. The CDR3 DNA reads TGTGCCAGCAGTTTGTCCCTCGTGAACATTCAGTACTTC.

The J gene is TRBJ2-1, the V gene TRBV27, with 7 bases identical to TRBD2. The CDR3 is 15 residues long. Unmatched junction bases numbered 6, after V lost 2 bases and J lost 5 bases. Germline V gives CDR1 MNHEY, CDR2 SMNVEV (reference sequence). The CDR3 nucleotides read TGTGCCAGCAGTTTAGGGGCGGGAGAGAACAATGAGCAGTTCTTC. Protein: CASSLGAGENNEQFF.

This clone was observed a few times. The chain uses TRBV7-2 and TRBJ1-5; 7 nucleotides agree with TRBD1. With 6 bases clipped from V and 0 bases from J, the junction kept 5 bases outside the gene matches. This CDR3 comprises 15 residues. Germline CDR1 and CDR2: SGHTA and FQGNSA. The CDR3 protein is CASSAQGNSNQPQHF. The CDR3 DNA is TGTGCCAGCAGTGCACAGGGGAATAGCAATCAGCCCCAGCATTTT.

The J gene is TRBJ2-5, the V gene TRBV25-1; a weak D match, TRBD1 (5 bases). The J call is in doubt because the DNA end fits TRBJ2-7 better. Looked up from germline, CDR1 is MGHDK and CDR2 is SYGVNS. This CDR3 has 13 residues. The CDR3 protein is CASSEFGALEQYF. The CDR3 bases are TGTGCCAGCAGTGAATTTGGGGCTCTCGAGCAGTACTTC.

This clone was counted only a few times. The CDR3 loop is CATGDPTDYSLSYEQYF. The CDR3 bases are TGTGCCACGGGGGACCCCACTGACTATTCACTTTCCTACGAGCAGTACTTC. V is TRBV28 and J is TRBJ2-7; D possibly corresponds to TRBD2 (6 bases). Germline V gene data show CDR1 as MDHEN and CDR2 as SYDVKM. CDR3 length equals 17 residues. Trimming removed 10 bases from V and 1 base from J, with 26 bases in between. The full variable domain, its missing parts supplied by reference TRBV28 and TRBJ2-7, is DVKVTQSSRYLVKRTGEKVFLECVQDMDHENMFWYRQDPGLGLRLIYFSYDVKMKEKGDIPEGYSVSREKKERFSLILESASTNQTSMYLCATGDPTDYSLSYEQYFGPGTRLTVT.

V and J are TRBV30 and TRBJ2-1, with no clear D. V was clipped by 0 bases and J by 8 bases, with 8 bases between them. There are 12 residues in the CDR3. Germline values: CDR1 GTSNPN, CDR2 SVGIG (reference sequence). DNA for the CDR3: TGTGCCTGGAGTGTCCTGGCAGATGAGCAGTTCTTC. Its protein product is CAWSVLADEQFF.

The V and J genes are TRBV7-7 and TRBJ2-1; the match to TRBD2 covers 7 bases. CDR1 is SSHAT and CDR2 is FNYEAQ in the germline V gene (reference sequence). V gave up 4 bases and J gave up 7 bases; unmatched junction bases: 7. The CDR3 is made up of 14 amino acids. CDR3 sequence: CASSSTSAPNEQFF. The CDR3 DNA follows: TGTGCCAGCAGCTCCACTAGCGCGCCAAATGAGCAGTTCTTC.

CDR3 sequence (DNA): TGTGCCAGCAGTGCAGCACTTAGCGGGAGCGGAGTATGGGAGACCCAGTACTTC. It translates to CASSAALSGSGVWETQYF. The V call is TRBV27, the J call TRBJ2-5, with 9 bases lining up with TRBD2. Germline V gene data show CDR1 as MNHEY and CDR2 as SMNVEV (reference sequence). J was trimmed by 5 bases and V by 5 bases; bases with no gene match: 18. The CDR3 has 18 residues.

CDR3 nucleotides: TGTGCCAGTAGTATGGGGACAGGGTTGGGCTACGAGCAGTACTTC. Protein: CASSMGTGLGYEQYF. V usage is TRBV19 and J usage is TRBJ2-7, with 9 bases lining up with TRBD1. Losses at the gene ends were 3 bases for V and 3 bases for J; bases not matched to a gene: 6. CDR1 is LNHDA and CDR2 is SQIVND in the germline V gene (reference sequence). The CDR3 runs 15 residues.